This is a list of T cell receptor beta chains from one sample in a study of cytomegalovirus exposure and HLA in healthy donors. Repertoires were generated with immunoSEQ multiplex PCR, while TCRdb's copy carries only in-frame clones and drops some. The sample shows about 250,000 clones, about 90% of them seen only once. The specimen sequenced was PBMCs. The receptors were sampled from a man aged 18 to 30 in good health and CMV-seropositive. Each CDR3 is given with its conserved first and last residue. The D gene is left open where the match is weak. The size entry is marked missing in some rows and otherwise reads once, few, many or a size class.

CDR3aa: CAWIPLLETGELFF
CDR3nt: TGTGCCTGGATCCCTTTGCTAGAGACCGGGGAGCTGTTTTTT
j_gene: TRBJ2-2
v_gene: TRBV30
abundance: NA
d_gene: NA

CDR3aa: CASSAAVGPSYEQYF
CDR3nt: TGTGCCAGCAGCGCGGCGGTGGGACCTTCCTACGAGCAGTACTTC
j_gene: TRBJ2-7
v_gene: TRBV7-9
abundance: NA
d_gene: NA

CDR3aa: CASSWETAYTQYF
CDR3nt: TGTGCCAGCAGCTGGGAAACTGCGTATACGCAGTATTTT
j_gene: TRBJ2-3
v_gene: TRBV5-6
abundance: once
d_gene: NA

CDR3aa: CASSRQWTSGTGEQFF
CDR3nt: TGTGCCAGCTCACGGCAGTGGACTAGCGGGACCGGTGAGCAGTTCTTC
j_gene: TRBJ2-1
v_gene: TRBV18
abundance: NA
d_gene: TRBD2

CDR3aa: CASSIGTGISGSSYEQYF
CDR3nt: TGTGCCAGTAGTATCGGGACAGGGATCAGCGGGAGCTCCTACGAGCAGTACTTC
j_gene: TRBJ2-7
v_gene: TRBV19
abundance: NA
d_gene: NA

CDR3aa: CASSLDPESNYEQYF
CDR3nt: TGTGCCAGCAGCTTGGATCCGGAGTCCAACTACGAGCAGTACTTC
j_gene: TRBJ2-7
v_gene: TRBV5-4
abundance: NA
d_gene: NA

CDR3aa: CASKKGPGTGNYNEQFF
CDR3nt: TGTGCCTCAAAAAAGGGCCCCGGGACAGGGAACTACAATGAGCAGTTCTTC
j_gene: TRBJ2-1
v_gene: TRBV9
abundance: NA
d_gene: TRBD1

CDR3aa: CAWSGTGDGQPQHF
CDR3nt: TGTGCCTGGAGTGGGACAGGGGACGGTCAGCCCCAGCATTTT
j_gene: TRBJ1-5
v_gene: TRBV30
abundance: NA
d_gene: TRBD1

CDR3aa: CASSSGGREWTQYF
CDR3nt: TGTGCCAGCAGCTCCGGGGGGCGGGAGTGGACCCAGTACTTC
j_gene: TRBJ2-5
v_gene: TRBV9
abundance: NA
d_gene: NA

CDR3aa: CASSKQDREAFF
CDR3nt: TGTGCCAGCAGTAAACAGGACCGTGAAGCTTTCTTT
j_gene: TRBJ1-1
v_gene: TRBV6-6
abundance: once
d_gene: NA

CDR3aa: CASQTGTVTGELFF
CDR3nt: TGTGCCAGTCAGACCGGGACAGTTACCGGGGAGCTGTTTTTT
j_gene: TRBJ2-2
v_gene: TRBV6-5
abundance: NA
d_gene: TRBD1

CDR3aa: CASSAGTRGYQPQHF
CDR3nt: TGTGCCAGTAGTGCCGGGACTCGGGGTTATCAGCCCCAGCATTTT
j_gene: TRBJ1-5
v_gene: TRBV19
abundance: NA
d_gene: NA

CDR3aa: CASSISSYSSYNEQFF
CDR3nt: TGTGCCAGTAGTATTTCCTCCTATAGCTCCTACAATGAGCAGTTCTTC
j_gene: TRBJ2-1
v_gene: TRBV19
abundance: NA
d_gene: NA

CDR3aa: CASKQGEEQYF
CDR3nt: TGTGCCAGCAAACAGGGAGAGGAGCAGTACTTC
j_gene: TRBJ2-7
v_gene: TRBV2
abundance: NA
d_gene: NA

CDR3aa: CASSLEGVTNEKLFF
CDR3nt: TGCGCCAGCAGCTTGGAAGGGGTAACTAATGAAAAACTGTTTTTT
j_gene: TRBJ1-4
v_gene: TRBV5-1
abundance: once
d_gene: NA

CDR3aa: CASSDAPGSYEQYF
CDR3nt: TGTGCCAGCAGTGATGCCCCAGGATCCTACGAGCAGTACTTC
j_gene: TRBJ2-7
v_gene: TRBV2
abundance: NA
d_gene: NA

CDR3aa: CASSDHRNTGELFF
CDR3nt: TGTGCCAGCAGCGACCATAGGAACACCGGGGAGCTGTTTTTT
j_gene: TRBJ2-2
v_gene: TRBV5-5
abundance: once
d_gene: NA

CDR3aa: CASSQGPYTEAFF
CDR3nt: TGTGCCAGCAGCCAGGGACCGTACACTGAAGCTTTCTTT
j_gene: TRBJ1-1
v_gene: TRBV14
abundance: NA
d_gene: NA

CDR3aa: CASSELTGSGYGYTF
CDR3nt: TGTGCCAGCAGTGAATTAACAGGTAGTGGCTATGGCTACACCTTC
j_gene: TRBJ1-2
v_gene: TRBV6-1
abundance: NA
d_gene: NA

CDR3aa: CASSSLLRGLSYNEQFF
CDR3nt: TGTGCCAGCAGCTCACTCTTACGGGGGTTATCCTACAATGAGCAGTTCTTC
j_gene: TRBJ2-1
v_gene: TRBV2
abundance: NA
d_gene: NA